The 10 T cell receptor beta chains in this list originate from one sample, sequenced in a study of blood T cell repertoires in COVID-19. Clones were read by immunoSEQ multiplex PCR, and TCRdb kept only the in-frame ones, dropping some. In the table there are around 290,000 clones, about nine tenths of which are singletons. Specimen: PBMCs or T cells enriched from blood (not recorded which). All receptors come from a woman in her thirties or forties who had recovered from COVID-19.

This chain joins TRBV30 and TRBJ2-7, with D possibly being TRBD1 (6 bases). Trimming removed 4 bases from V and 7 bases from J, with 14 bases in between. This CDR3 has 12 residues. Germline V gene sequence: CDR1 GTSNPN, CDR2 SVGIG (reference sequence). The CDR3 DNA reads as TGTGCCTGGAACGGCAGGGGCGGGGAGCAGTACTTC. Its translation: CAWNGRGGEQYF.

This clone was found a few times. The chain has TRBV4-1 and TRBJ2-2; D gene unclear. Germline assignment: CDR1 MGHRA and CDR2 YSYEKL. V was cut by 0 bases and J by 0 bases, with 17 bases left in between. The CDR3 is made up of 19 amino acids. CDR3 amino acids: CASSQDAPPFSSNTGELFF. The CDR3 DNA is TGCGCCAGCAGCCAAGATGCGCCCCCATTTAGCTCGAACACCGGGGAGCTGTTTTTT.

This clone has a single count. J is TRBJ1-1 and V is TRBV5-4; D is undetermined. Germline CDR1 is SGHNT and CDR2 is YYREEE (reference sequence). This CDR3 has 15 residues. Trimming stripped 0 bases from V and 4 bases from J, with 13 bases between. The CDR3 DNA is TGTGCCAGCAGCTTGGGCGGATTTGGCAGCACTGAAGCTTTCTTT. It is translated as CASSLGGFGSTEAFF.

V and J are TRBV2 and TRBJ2-7; 9 positions agree with TRBD2. The CDR3 consists of 14 residues. Germline CDR1 reads SNHLY; CDR2 reads FYNNEI. Trimming took 6 bases from V and 4 from J; bases not matched to a gene: 7. CDR3 region: CASSLASGAYEQYF. The CDR3 DNA follows: TGTGCCAGCAGCCTCGCTAGCGGGGCTTACGAGCAGTACTTC.

This chain joins TRBV30 and TRBJ1-3, with TRBD1 identical over 10 bases. Germline lookup yields CDR1 GTSNPN and CDR2 SVGIG (reference sequence). The CDR3 runs to 14 residues. J was trimmed by 7 bases and V by 4 bases; bases with no gene match: 7. Here the CDR3 reads CAWTSTGGMNTIYF. In DNA, the CDR3 is TGTGCCTGGACTTCGACAGGGGGCATGAACACCATATATTTT.

The rearrangement uses TRBV20-1 and TRBJ1-4; 8 bases agree with TRBD1. In germline, CDR1 is DFQATT, CDR2 SNEGSKA (reference sequence). The CDR3 extends over 15 amino acids. J lost 7 bases, V lost 3 bases, and 10 bases had no gene match. CDR3 nucleotide sequence: TGCAGTGCTAGTGGTGGGACAGGTGTCGGTGAAAAACTGTTTTTT. It specifies CSASGGTGVGEKLFF.

The V call is TRBV6-5, the J call TRBJ1-4; D may be TRBD1 (6 bases). The CDR3 totals 14 residues. Germline values: CDR1 MNHEY, CDR2 SVGAGI. Trimming left V 6 bases short and J 4 bases short, with 12 bases between. CDR3: CASRSGGRNEKLFF. As DNA, the CDR3 is TGTGCCAGCAGGTCGGGGGGGCGTAATGAAAAACTGTTTTTT.

This clone was seen once. The chain links TRBV5-4 to TRBJ2-7; perhaps TRBD2 as D (6 bases). Germline V gene data show CDR1 as SGHNT and CDR2 as YYREEE (reference sequence). V lost 3 bases, J lost 0 bases, and 16 bases lay in between. The CDR3 totals 16 residues. As DNA, the CDR3 is TGTGCCAGCAGCTCCTACAGACTAGGGGACTCCTACGAGCAGTACTTC. Its translation is CASSSYRLGDSYEQYF.

The CDR3 loop is CASSLDISPDAGKNEKLFF. CDR3 DNA: TGTGCCAGCAGCTTAGATATCTCACCGGATGCAGGGAAAAATGAAAAACTGTTTTTT. The chain joins TRBV7-2 to TRBJ1-4; possible D gene TRBD1, 5 bases. The V end lost 1 base, the J end lost 5 bases, and 23 bases lay between the germline ends. In germline, CDR1 is SGHTA, CDR2 FQGNSA. The CDR3 covers 19 residues.

The chain joins TRBV20-1 to TRBJ2-7, with TRBD2 as a possible D gene (5 bases). Per germline, CDR1 DFQATT and CDR2 SNEGSKA (reference sequence). The CDR3 spans 11 residues. Trimming pared 3 bases from V and 4 bases from J, leaving 7 bases between. The CDR3 coding sequence is TGCAGTGCTAGTACGGGATACGAGCAGTACTTC. Its translation is CSASTGYEQYF.